The source of this TCR beta chain is a study of shared clonotypes between healthy human individuals. Libraries were prepared by immunoSEQ multiplex PCR; TCRdb keeps only in-frame clonotypes and omits some of them. This table has more than 400,000 clones, around 73% appearing once. This CDR3 is built from 15 residues. Trimming stripped 4 bases from V and 4 bases from J, with 15 bases between. In germline, CDR1 is SGHNT, CDR2 YYREEE (reference sequence). This TCR was sampled from a woman aged 40-49 years in good health. Some clones in this sample may be carry-over from other donors' samples. Sample: PBMCs. This chain links TRBV5-4 with TRBJ1-3; D not resolved. The CDR3 DNA sequence: TGTGCCAGCAGCCAGAGACCCATGAGCGGAAACACCATATATTTT. Its translation: CASSQRPMSGNTIYF.